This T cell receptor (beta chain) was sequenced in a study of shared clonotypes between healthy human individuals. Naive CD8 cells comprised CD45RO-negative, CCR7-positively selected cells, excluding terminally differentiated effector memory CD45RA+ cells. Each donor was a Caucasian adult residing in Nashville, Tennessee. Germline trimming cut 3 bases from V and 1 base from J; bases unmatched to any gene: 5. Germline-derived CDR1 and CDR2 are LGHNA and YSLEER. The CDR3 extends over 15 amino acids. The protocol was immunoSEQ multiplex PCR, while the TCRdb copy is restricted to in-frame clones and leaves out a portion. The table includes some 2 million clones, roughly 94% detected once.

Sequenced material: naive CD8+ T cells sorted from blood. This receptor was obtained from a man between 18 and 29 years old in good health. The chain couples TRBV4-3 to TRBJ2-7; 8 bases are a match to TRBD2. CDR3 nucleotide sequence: TGCGCCAGCAGCCAGGAGACTAGCGCGTCCTACGAGCAGTACTTC. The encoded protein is CASSQETSASYEQYF.